The 28 T cell receptor beta chains below all came from one sample that was sequenced in a study of blood T cell repertoires in COVID-19 (dated by TCRdb to 2018 to 2020). The library was made by the immunoSEQ multiplex PCR assay. TCRdb provides this immuneACCESS table in a form limited to in-frame rearrangements. Some clones are lacking; in checked studies, under half of them reflect an unresolved V gene, and why the rest are absent is not known. The sample yields about 150,000 clones; about 88% were counted once. Around 7% of the sample is in the top ten clones. Material: PBMCs or T cells enriched from blood (not recorded which). Receptors originate from a woman in her forties or fifties who had recovered from COVID-19.

The V call is TRBV6-5, the J call TRBJ2-1; D is uncertain. CDR3 size: 16 residues. Germline V CDR1 and CDR2: MNHEY, SVGAGI. V lost 4 bases and J lost 7, with 20 bases in between. The CDR3 protein is CASSSRFRVLGNEQFF. The CDR3 DNA follows: TGTGCCAGCAGTTCGAGATTCCGGGTCTTAGGTAATGAGCAGTTCTTC.

In its sample, this clone was seen a few times. The chain combines TRBV11-2 with TRBJ1-1; D is undetermined. V was cut by 5 bases and J by 4 bases, with 11 bases left in between. CDR3 length: 13 amino acids. Germline V gene lookup returns CDR1 SGHAT and CDR2 FQNNGV. For the CDR3, the DNA is TGTGCCAGCAGCCTTCCCGGCGGCACTGAAGCTTTCTTT. Protein: CASSLPGGTEAFF.

V is TRBV4-1 and J is TRBJ2-3, with TRBD2 identical over 13 bases. CDR1 and CDR2 from the germline V gene are MGHRA and YSYEKL. V was clipped by 3 bases and J by 4 bases; unmatched bases: 7. The CDR3 has 17 amino acids. CDR3 in amino acids: CASSQGRTSGSSDTQYF. In DNA form, the CDR3 reads TGCGCCAGCAGCCAGGGACGGACTAGCGGGAGTTCAGATACGCAGTATTTT.

J is TRBJ2-7 and V is TRBV11-3; 8 bases agree with TRBD1. CDR1 is SGHNT, CDR2 YENEEA, per germline. This CDR3 has 15 residues. With V trimmed by 3 bases and J by 2 bases, 6 bases remained unmatched. CDR3 protein: CASSFWGQDAYEQYF. In DNA form, the CDR3 reads TGTGCCAGCAGCTTTTGGGGACAGGACGCCTACGAGCAGTACTTC.

V is TRBV5-1 and J is TRBJ1-1; D call uncertain. The V gene lost 0 bases and the J gene lost 5 bases, with 8 bases spanning the gap. CDR1 is SGHRS, CDR2 YFSETQ, per germline. The CDR3 sequence is 13 residues long. CDR3 DNA: TGCGCCAGCAGCTTGGCCGCGGGGACTGAAGCTTTCTTT. Translating it yields CASSLAAGTEAFF.

This chain links TRBV9 with TRBJ2-1; the match to TRBD2 covers 7 bases. This CDR3 has 13 residues. V was clipped by 4 bases and J by 13 bases; unmatched bases: 11. Germline V gene lookup returns CDR1 SGDLS and CDR2 YYNGEE. CDR3 sequence (DNA): TGTGCCAGCAGCCCACCATTCGGACTAGATCAGTTCTTC. It encodes CASSPPFGLDQFF.

The CDR3 here is CASSPGQGFGSNQPQHF. CDR3 DNA: TGCGCCAGCAGCCCTGGACAGGGGTTTGGTAGCAATCAGCCCCAGCATTTT. The V gene is TRBV5-1, the J gene TRBJ1-5, with 9 bases lining up with TRBD1. Germline V gene sequence: CDR1 SGHRS, CDR2 YFSETQ. The CDR3 is 17 amino acids. J gave up 0 bases and V 4 bases, and 8 bases lay outside the gene matches.

This chain uses TRBV11-1 with TRBJ2-1, with D maybe TRBD2 (6 bases). This CDR3 comprises 17 residues. Deletions cut 0 bases from V and 7 bases from J, with 19 bases between. Germline CDR1 is SGHAT and CDR2 is FQDESV (reference sequence). The CDR3 nucleotides read TGTGCCAGCAGCTTAGCTGAGGCGGGATTTTTGGGGAATGAGCAGTTCTTC. Residues: CASSLAEAGFLGNEQFF.

V is TRBV5-1 and J is TRBJ1-2; 8 nucleotides align to TRBD1. The germline gives CDR1 SGHRS, CDR2 YFSETQ. The CDR3 extends over 15 amino acids. V was clipped by 0 bases and J by 4 bases; unmatched bases: 5. For the CDR3, the DNA is TGCGCCAGCAGCTTGGGGTCAGGGGGCCCCTATGGCTACACCTTC. Translating gives CASSLGSGGPYGYTF.

The CDR3 region has the DNA TGTGCCAGCAGCTTAGGACAGGGACAAAACACTGAAGCTTTCTTT. As protein: CASSLGQGQNTEAFF. The chain employs TRBV7-6 and TRBJ1-1, with 7 bases aligning to TRBD1. CDR1 and CDR2 from the germline V gene are SGHVS and FNYEAQ. This CDR3 has 15 residues. V trimming: 1 base; J trimming: 2 bases; junction bases outside the gene matches: 4.

CDR3 in amino acids: CAWNGGSYEQYF. The CDR3 nucleotides are TGTGCCTGGAACGGGGGGTCCTACGAGCAGTACTTC. The rearrangement joins TRBV30 to TRBJ2-7, with 7 positions matching TRBD2. Losses at the gene ends were 4 bases for V and 1 base for J; bases not matched to a gene: 1. This CDR3 has 12 residues. The germline V gene encodes CDR1 GTSNPN and CDR2 SVGIG (reference sequence).

The rearrangement links TRBV19 to TRBJ1-5; 7 bases are a match to TRBD1. This CDR3 region has 15 residues. Germline V CDR1 and CDR2: LNHDA, SQIVND (reference sequence). J gave up 0 bases and V 5 bases, and 4 bases lay outside the gene matches. This CDR3 is CASSGGQHSNQPQHF. In nucleotides, the CDR3 is TGTGCCAGTAGTGGGGGACAGCATAGCAATCAGCCCCAGCATTTT. Supplemented by reference TRBV19 and TRBJ1-5, the full variable domain reads DGGITQSPKYLFRKEGQNVTLSCEQNLNHDAMYWYRQDPGQGLRLIYYSQIVNDFQKGDIAEGYSVSREKKESFPLTVTSAQKNPTAFYLCASSGGQHSNQPQHFGDGTRLSIL.

J is TRBJ1-6 and V is TRBV14; no firm D call. V was pared by 4 bases and J by 1 base, with 8 bases between. There are 15 residues in the CDR3. The germline CDR1 and CDR2 sequences are SGHDN and FVKESK. The CDR3 loop reads CASSRTESYNSPLHF. The CDR3 DNA follows: TGTGCCAGCAGCCGCACTGAGTCCTATAATTCACCCCTCCACTTT.

This clone was found a few times. This chain joins TRBV10-1 and TRBJ2-5; 8 bases align to TRBD2. The CDR3 is made up of 13 amino acids. J was trimmed by 5 bases and V by 8 bases; bases with no gene match: 7. Looked up from germline, CDR1 is WNHNN and CDR2 is SYGVQD (reference sequence). The DNA of the CDR3 is TGCGCCAGCGCGACTAGCGCCGGGGAGACCCAGTACTTC. Its protein product is CASATSAGETQYF.

This clone showed up just once. The chain uses TRBV24-1 and TRBJ2-1, with 9 bases fitting TRBD1. The CDR3 consists of 15 residues. Germline V gene data show CDR1 as KGHDR and CDR2 as SFDVKD. V lost 5 bases to trimming and J lost 6 bases; unmatched junction nucleotides: 7. CDR3 sequence (DNA): TGTGCCACCAGTGCTAGAGGACAGGGGAGCAATGAGCAGTTCTTC. Encoded protein: CATSARGQGSNEQFF.

This chain uses TRBV19 with TRBJ2-7, with TRBD2 identical over 7 bases. This CDR3 spans 17 amino acids. The J segment lost 4 bases and the V segment lost 5 bases, leaving 17 bases of the junction unmatched. Germline CDR1 reads LNHDA; CDR2 reads SQIVND (reference sequence). Here the CDR3 DNA reads TGTGCCAGTAGTGGCCCCAGCAGTAGCGGGCCACCATACGAGCAGTACTTC. Translated: CASSGPSSSGPPYEQYF.

This clone was detected a few times. V is TRBV12-5 and J is TRBJ1-1, with TRBD1 matching over 11 bases. Per germline, CDR1 LGHNT and CDR2 FRNRAP. The CDR3 is 21 amino acids. V gave up 0 bases and J gave up 0 bases; unmatched junction bases: 15. CDR3 amino acids: CASGLVLPLRDRGDMNTEAFF. Written as DNA, the CDR3 is TGTGCTAGTGGTTTGGTACTCCCTCTCCGGGACAGGGGGGATATGAACACTGAAGCTTTCTTT.

DNA for the CDR3: TGTGCCAGCAGTTACACGACCTCAACCGGGACATGGAGCAGCTACACCTTC. Its protein product is CASSYTTSTGTWSSYTF. V gene TRBV6-2 or TRBV6-3 combines with J gene TRBJ1-2, with a possible D match to TRBD1 (6 bases). In germline, CDR1 is MNHEY, CDR2 SVGEGT. V dropped 2 bases and J dropped 9 bases, with 25 bases sitting between them. The CDR3 consists of 17 residues.

The V and J genes are TRBV27 and TRBJ2-7; 7 positions agree with TRBD1. V lost 7 bases, J lost 4 bases, and 13 bases stayed unmatched. The germline CDR1 and CDR2 sequences are MNHEY and SMNVEV (reference sequence). CDR3 length equals 15 residues. This CDR3 reads CASTPDREIGYEQYF. The CDR3 DNA is TGTGCCAGCACCCCCGACAGGGAGATAGGATACGAGCAGTACTTC.

The V gene is TRBV11-2, the J gene TRBJ1-1; the match to TRBD1 covers 11 bases. CDR1 is SGHAT and CDR2 is FQNNGV in the germline V gene. The CDR3 spans 15 residues. V lost 8 bases, J lost 5 bases, and 10 bases stayed unmatched. The CDR3, as DNA: TGTGCCAGCGGAGGGACAGGGGGTTTGGGTACTGAAGCTTTCTTT. This codes for CASGGTGGLGTEAFF.

The chain combines TRBV3-1 (or the pseudogene TRBV3-2) with TRBJ2-1; perhaps TRBD2 as D (5 bases). V lost 6 bases and J 6 bases, leaving 18 bases between the germline ends. The V gene's germline CDR1 is LGHDT and CDR2 YNNKEL (reference sequence). CDR3 length: 15 residues. CDR3 coding DNA: TGTGCCAGCAGTCTCGAGGTAGCGCGAAGCAATGAGCAGTTCTTC. It encodes CASSLEVARSNEQFF.

V is TRBV7-2 and J is TRBJ1-2; TRBD1 matches at 10 bases. The V gene's germline CDR1 is SGHTA and CDR2 FQGNSA. The CDR3 length is 14 residues. Trimming took 7 bases from V and 2 from J; bases not matched to a gene: 4. The CDR3 is CASTGTGENYGYTF. In DNA form, the CDR3 reads TGTGCCAGCACCGGGACAGGGGAGAACTATGGCTACACCTTC.

The genes are TRBV15 and TRBJ1-5; the match to TRBD1 covers 8 bases. Trimming at V came to 3 bases and at J to 4 bases, leaving 5 bases not matched to a gene. There are 15 residues in the CDR3. Germline CDR1 is LNHNV and CDR2 is YYDKDF (reference sequence). CDR3 DNA sequence: TGTGCCACCAGCAGGGGGGACAGGCGTAATCAGCCCCAGCATTTT. Amino acid sequence: CATSRGDRRNQPQHF.

This clone has a handful of counts. This chain joins TRBV2 and TRBJ1-5, with unresolved D. The CDR3 length is 16 residues. Trimming cost V 5 bases and J 0 bases, with 14 bases left between them. CDR1 is SNHLY and CDR2 is FYNNEI in the germline V gene. CDR3 sequence reads: CASSPKATYSNQPQHF. For the CDR3, the DNA is TGTGCCAGCAGTCCCAAGGCGACATATAGCAATCAGCCCCAGCATTTT.

The rearrangement links TRBV20-1 to TRBJ2-7; D remains ambiguous. The V and J ends lost 3 bases and 7 bases respectively, with 10 bases between them. The CDR3 contains 11 residues. Germline lookup yields CDR1 DFQATT and CDR2 SNEGSKA (reference sequence). This chain's CDR3 is CSASFEDEQYF. In DNA, the CDR3 is TGCAGTGCTAGCTTTGAGGATGAGCAGTACTTC.

This rearrangement joins TRBV28 to TRBJ2-3, with 7 bases fitting TRBD1. Germline V gene data show CDR1 as MDHEN and CDR2 as SYDVKM. With V trimmed by 11 bases and J by 3 bases, 11 bases remained unmatched. The CDR3 extends over 14 amino acids. The CDR3 coding sequence is TGTGCCGGCTCAGGGGGTGTGGAGACAGATACGCAGTATTTT. Encoded protein: CAGSGGVETDTQYF.

The chain links TRBV14 to TRBJ2-3; 7 positions match TRBD2. In germline, CDR1 is SGHDN, CDR2 FVKESK. V lost 6 bases to trimming and J lost 6 bases; unmatched junction nucleotides: 9. The length of the CDR3 is 14 residues. This CDR3 is CASRLSGMGDTQYF. Written as DNA, the CDR3 is TGTGCCAGCAGATTAAGCGGGATGGGGGATACGCAGTATTTT.

The chain uses TRBV28 and TRBJ1-5; 7 nucleotides line up with TRBD1. V lost 6 bases and J lost 2; bases outside the gene matches: 10. The CDR3 runs 16 residues. Germline CDR1 MDHEN, CDR2 SYDVKM. The CDR3 DNA sequence: TGTGCCAGCAGAGCATCGGGACAGAAGGGCAATCAGCCCCAGCATTTT. The encoded protein is CASRASGQKGNQPQHF.